The 30 T cell receptor beta chains below were found in one sample sequenced in a study of OX40 agonist ivuxolimab in advanced cancers. The library relied on the immunoSEQ multiplex PCR assay. TCRdb provides this immuneACCESS table in a form limited to in-frame rearrangements. Some clones are lacking; in checked studies, under half of them reflect an unresolved V gene, and why the rest are absent is not known. This sample gives fewer than 65,000 clones in total; around 90% of them show up just once. Of the sample, about 5% falls within the top ten clones. The source material was CD4+ or CD8+ T cells sorted from blood, sampled in a trial of the OX40 agonist ivuxolimab. The receptor set was obtained from an adult with an advanced solid tumor such as melanoma, head and neck, liver or kidney cancer.

The CDR3 DNA reads as TGTGCCAGCTTGGCGGGACGGACTCAAGAGACCCAGTACTTC. Its protein is CASLAGRTQETQYF. The chain carries TRBV18 and TRBJ2-5, with D tentatively TRBD2 (6 bases). The ends were cut back, 7 bases at V and 2 bases at J, with 14 bases in the middle. The CDR3 has 14 residues. Germline V CDR1 and CDR2: KGHSH, LQKENI.

J is TRBJ2-5 and V is TRBV9; 13 nucleotides match TRBD2. The germline V gene encodes CDR1 SGDLS and CDR2 YYNGEE. The CDR3 covers 15 residues. Unmatched junction bases numbered 6, after V lost 3 bases and J lost 7 bases. Here the CDR3 DNA reads TGTGCCAGCAGCGCAGGACTAGCGGGGGATGGGACCCAGTACTTC. It is translated as CASSAGLAGDGTQYF.

A word on this clone: Its ends do not fully match the called genes, so a read error is possible. The V and J genes are TRBV4-1 and TRBJ2-1; weak D call: TRBD2 (6 bases). CDR1 MGHRA and CDR2 YSYEKL come from the germline V gene. The CDR3 sequence is 14 residues long. CDR3 sequence (DNA): TGCGCCAGCAGCCAAGGGGACTCCAACAATGAGCAGTTCTTC. As protein: CASSQGDSNNEQFF.

This sequence joins TRBV28 and TRBJ2-1; 8 bases fit TRBD2. Germline V gene sequence: CDR1 MDHEN, CDR2 SYDVKM. V dropped 3 bases and J dropped 5; count of bases not matched to a gene: 3. The CDR3 is 14 residues long. Written as DNA, the CDR3 is TGTGCCAGCAGTTTTAGCGGGACTCACAATGAGCAGTTCTTC. Its protein product is CASSFSGTHNEQFF.

J is TRBJ2-5 and V is TRBV19; TRBD1 aligns across 8 bases. The CDR3 extends over 15 amino acids. In germline, CDR1 is LNHDA, CDR2 SQIVND (reference sequence). Trimming at V came to 6 bases and at J to 3 bases, leaving 9 bases not matched to a gene. CDR3 sequence: CASSPGQGWEETQYF. In nucleotides, the CDR3 is TGTGCCAGTAGCCCAGGACAGGGATGGGAAGAGACCCAGTACTTC.

The chain couples TRBV28 to TRBJ2-7; 10 bases are a match to TRBD2. With V trimmed by 2 bases and J by 2 bases, 3 bases remained unmatched. The CDR3 contains 15 residues. Per the germline V gene, CDR1 is MDHEN and CDR2 is SYDVKM. The CDR3 reads CASSLLAGVAYEQYF. CDR3 DNA sequence: TGTGCCAGCAGTTTACTAGCGGGAGTAGCCTACGAGCAGTACTTC.

This clone was counted between two and nine times. The V gene is TRBV7-8, the J gene TRBJ2-1, with 12 bases fitting TRBD2. The ends lost 5 bases at V and 7 bases at J; junction bases unmatched: 6. CDR1 and CDR2 from the germline V gene are SGHVS and FQNEAQ. The CDR3 is 15 residues long. The CDR3 nucleotides are TGTGCCAGCAGCCTGGTGACTAGCGGGAGTAATGAGCAGTTCTTC. It specifies CASSLVTSGSNEQFF.

The genes are TRBV7-2 and TRBJ2-3; D not resolved. CDR3 length equals 14 residues. Between the trimmed V and J ends, which lost 1 base and 2 bases, there was a span of 7 bases. Germline CDR1 SGHTA, CDR2 FQGNSA. The CDR3 region has the DNA TGTGCCAGCAGCTTAGGACTGCCCACAGATACGCAGTATTTT. This encodes CASSLGLPTDTQYF.

This sequence joins TRBV4-1 and TRBJ2-1; D is ambiguous. This CDR3 comprises 13 residues. V was pared by 1 base and J by 9 bases, with 10 bases between. Germline CDR1 and CDR2: MGHRA and YSYEKL. In nucleotides, the CDR3 is TGCGCCAGCAGCCAAGGAGGAAGAGGTGAGCAGTTCTTC. It encodes CASSQGGRGEQFF.

The rearrangement links TRBV18 to TRBJ2-1, with 9 bases identical to TRBD2. Unmatched junction bases numbered 6, after V lost 4 bases and J lost 8 bases. Germline CDR1 KGHSH, CDR2 LQKENI. The CDR3 is 14 residues long. The CDR3 bases are TGTGCCAGCTCACACGCGGGAGGGCGCTATGAGCAGTTCTTC. It is translated as CASSHAGGRYEQFF.

The V call is TRBV28, the J call TRBJ2-1, with TRBD2 matching 11 bases. The CDR3 loop spans 18 amino acids. Per the germline V gene, CDR1 is MDHEN and CDR2 is SYDVKM. The junction had 16 bases not matched to a gene; V was cut back by 6 bases and J by 6 bases. CDR3: CASSPRLGGSGRANEQFF. The DNA of the CDR3 is TGTGCCAGCAGCCCCCGACTAGGTGGTAGCGGGAGGGCCAATGAGCAGTTCTTC.

V is TRBV11-3 and J is TRBJ2-2; D unresolved. The V and J ends lost 3 bases and 4 bases respectively, with 6 bases between them. The germline CDR1 and CDR2 sequences are SGHNT and YENEEA. The CDR3 length is 13 residues. CDR3 coding DNA: TGTGCCAGCAGCTTCACAGCCACCGGGGAGCTGTTTTTT. Its translation: CASSFTATGELFF.

Comment on this clone: At one of its ends the junction is not consistent with the germline gene, which may arise from a read error. In nucleotides, the CDR3 is TGTGCCAGCAGCTCCCGGACTAGCGGGATACCCTGGGAGCAGTACTTC. Translating it yields CASSSRTSGIPWEQYF. V and J are TRBV5-1 and TRBJ2-7, with 12 positions matching TRBD2. Germline V CDR1 and CDR2: SGHRS, YFSETQ. The CDR3 has 16 amino acids. Combining the CDR3 with reference TRBV5-1 and TRBJ2-7 gives the whole variable domain KAGVTQTPRYLIKTRGQQVTLSCSPISGHRSVSWYQQTPGQGLQFLFEYFSETQRNKGNFPGRFSGRQFSNSRSEMNVSTLELGDSALYLCASSSRTSGIPWEQYFGPGTRLTVT.

V usage is TRBV6-1 and J usage is TRBJ2-7, with D perhaps assigned TRBD1 or TRBD2 (5 bases each). CDR1 is MNHNS and CDR2 is SASEGT in the germline V gene. The CDR3 contains 14 residues. V lost 0 bases and J lost 3, with 9 bases in between. CDR3 residues: CASSEARAGYEQYF. The DNA of the CDR3 is TGTGCCAGCAGTGAAGCCAGGGCGGGCTACGAGCAGTACTTC.

Note on this clone: A junction boundary mismatches the germline segment, possibly from a read error. This sequence joins TRBV6-1 and TRBJ2-7, with D possibly being TRBD2 (5 bases). The CDR3 length is 15 residues. Germline values: CDR1 MNHNS, CDR2 SASEGT. The CDR3 loop is CAISEVRGRTFEQYF. CDR3 nucleotides: TGTGCCATCAGTGAAGTCAGAGGGCGTACGTTTGAGCAGTACTTC.

This clone was recorded only once. This chain links TRBV2 with TRBJ1-2, with D possibly being TRBD1 (5 bases). CDR3 length: 12 amino acids. CDR1 SNHLY and CDR2 FYNNEI come from the germline V gene. V lost 5 bases and J 7 bases, leaving 11 bases between the germline ends. CDR3 DNA: TGTGCCAGCAGTTCAGGGATAGGTGGCTACACCTTC. Amino acid sequence: CASSSGIGGYTF.

CDR3 nucleotide sequence: TGTGCCAGCTCACAAGGACAGGGAAAGACCTACGAGCAGTACTTC. Residues: CASSQGQGKTYEQYF. The chain is built from TRBV18 and TRBJ2-5; TRBD1 aligns across 8 bases. The J call is in doubt because the DNA end fits TRBJ2-7 better. The CDR3 totals 15 residues. CDR1 and CDR2 from the germline V gene are KGHSH and LQKENI.

The J gene is TRBJ2-7, the V gene TRBV18; D gene unclear. V was pared by 2 bases and J by 3 bases, with 5 bases between. Germline V gives CDR1 KGHSH, CDR2 LQKENI. The CDR3 is 12 amino acids. The CDR3 DNA reads as TGTGCCAGCTCACCAGAAGGCTACGAGCAGTACTTC. Translating gives CASSPEGYEQYF.

The rearrangement joins TRBV5-1 to TRBJ2-4; 7 nucleotides align to TRBD1. The CDR3 runs to 15 residues. CDR1 and CDR2 from the germline V gene are SGHRS and YFSETQ. Germline trimming cut 0 bases from V and 8 bases from J; bases unmatched to any gene: 8. The CDR3 bases are TGCGCCAGCAGCTTGGAGGTGACAGGGAGAGACATTCAGTACTTC. Translated, it gives CASSLEVTGRDIQYF.

The chain employs TRBV12-5 and TRBJ1-1, with 9 bases matching TRBD1. Germline V gene lookup returns CDR1 LGHNT and CDR2 FRNRAP. The trim removed 0 bases at V and 1 base at J, leaving 3 bases unmatched. The CDR3 spans 16 residues. The CDR3 reads CASGLVGGQGNTEAFF. For the CDR3, the DNA is TGTGCTAGTGGTTTGGTGGGGGGACAGGGGAACACTGAAGCTTTCTTT.

The V and J genes are TRBV29-1 and TRBJ2-7, with TRBD1 as a possible D gene (6 bases). Trimming took 5 bases from V and 6 from J, leaving 14 bases between them. Germline V gene lookup returns CDR1 SQVTM and CDR2 ANQGSEA. The CDR3 contains 12 residues. The DNA of the CDR3 is TGCAGCGTTCGACGACAGGCCAGCGAGCAGTACTTC. Residues: CSVRRQASEQYF.

V and J are TRBV4-1 and TRBJ2-4, with 12 bases lining up with TRBD2. V trimming: 1 base; J trimming: 4 bases; junction bases outside the gene matches: 5. The length of the CDR3 is 17 residues. Germline CDR1 is MGHRA and CDR2 is YSYEKL. The CDR3 DNA is TGCGCCAGCAGCCAAGCTGTGACTAGCGGGGGAAAAAACATTCAGTACTTC. This sequence encodes CASSQAVTSGGKNIQYF.

The genes are TRBV4-3 and TRBJ2-1; 11 nucleotides align to TRBD2. The germline V gene encodes CDR1 LGHNA and CDR2 YSLEER. The J segment lost 7 bases and the V segment lost 3 bases, leaving 11 bases of the junction unmatched. The CDR3 contains 17 residues. Here the CDR3 DNA reads TGCGCCAGCAGCCAGCGCTCGGGACTAGCGGCGAAAAATGAGCAGTTCTTC. Translated: CASSQRSGLAAKNEQFF.

J is TRBJ2-5 and V is TRBV5-1, with unresolved D. The CDR3 consists of 11 residues. Germline V gene data show CDR1 as SGHRS and CDR2 as YFSETQ. V was clipped by 4 bases and J by 0 bases, with 1 base between them. Here the CDR3 reads CASSDQETQYF. CDR3 in DNA: TGCGCCAGCAGCGACCAAGAGACCCAGTACTTC. Looking up the rest from reference TRBV5-1 and TRBJ2-5 gives the full variable domain: KAGVTQTPRYLIKTRGQQVTLSCSPISGHRSVSWYQQTPGQGLQFLFEYFSETQRNKGNFPGRFSGRQFSNSRSEMNVSTLELGDSALYLCASSDQETQYFGPGTRLLVL.

The V gene is TRBV6-5, the J gene TRBJ2-1; D uncertain. The CDR3 is made up of 12 amino acids. Per germline, CDR1 MNHEY and CDR2 SVGAGI. V was shortened by 6 bases and J by 2 bases, with 5 bases between the two germline ends. DNA for the CDR3: TGTGCCAGCAGACACACCTACAATGAGCAGTTCTTC. This codes for CASRHTYNEQFF.

The J gene is TRBJ2-1, the V gene TRBV7-3, with 14 bases matching TRBD2. The CDR3 extends over 18 amino acids. The trim removed 2 bases at V and 8 bases at J, leaving 11 bases unmatched. Germline loops: CDR1 SGHTA, CDR2 FQGTGA. The CDR3 nucleotides are TGTGCCAGCAGCTTAGCGGGACTAGCGGGAGAAGGAAGGGATGAGCAGTTCTTC. The encoded protein is CASSLAGLAGEGRDEQFF. The full variable domain, rest sourced from reference TRBV7-3 and TRBJ2-1, is GAGVSQTPSNKVTEKGKYVELRCDPISGHTALYWYRQSLGQGPEFLIYFQGTGAADDSGLPNDRFFAVRPEGSVSTLKIQRTERGDSAVYLCASSLAGLAGEGRDEQFFGPGTRLTVL.

The chain uses TRBV28 and TRBJ1-2; maybe TRBD1 (6 bases). The CDR3 is made up of 13 amino acids. Germline V gene data show CDR1 as MDHEN and CDR2 as SYDVKM. Trimming removed 5 bases at V and 4 bases at J, with 11 bases between. The CDR3 is CASSAGVSYGYTF. Written as DNA, the CDR3 is TGTGCCAGCAGTGCAGGGGTTTCCTATGGCTACACCTTC.

This chain uses TRBV7-3 with TRBJ2-4; either TRBD1 or TRBD2 may fit D (5 bases each). The CDR3 is made up of 16 amino acids. The germline gives CDR1 SGHTA, CDR2 FQGTGA. The germline V and J ends were trimmed by 2 bases and 2 bases, with 13 bases remaining between them. CDR3 loop: CASSLGDGGSKNIQYF. For the CDR3, the DNA is TGTGCCAGCAGCTTAGGGGACGGAGGATCCAAAAACATTCAGTACTTC.

This clone was counted a few times. The chain joins TRBV18 to TRBJ1-5; perhaps TRBD1 as D (6 bases). The CDR3 totals 15 residues. The germline V gene encodes CDR1 KGHSH and CDR2 LQKENI. The V end was cut by 1 base, the J end by 3 bases, with 10 bases between. The CDR3 loop reads CASSPQGGNNQPQHF. The CDR3 bases are TGTGCCAGCTCACCACAGGGGGGGAACAATCAGCCCCAGCATTTT. Full variable domain (outside the CDR3, taken from reference TRBV18 and TRBJ1-5): NAGVMQNPRHLVRRRGQEARLRCSPMKGHSHVYWYRQLPEEGLKFMVYLQKENIIDESGMPKERFSAEFPKEGPSILRIQQVVRGDSAAYFCASSPQGGNNQPQHFGDGTRLSIL.

The chain carries TRBV6-5 and TRBJ2-3; 9 nucleotides agree with TRBD2. Germline lookup yields CDR1 MNHEY and CDR2 SVGAGI. This CDR3 is built from 15 residues. J was trimmed by 7 bases and V by 2 bases; bases with no gene match: 7. The CDR3 here is CASSYGAGGRYTQYF. The DNA of the CDR3 is TGTGCCAGCAGTTACGGGGCGGGAGGGAGGTATACGCAGTATTTT.